This T cell receptor beta chain was sequenced in a study of tumor-infiltrating lymphocytes in primary liver carcinoma. Study summary: The neoplasms were of stage T1-T3 N0M0, with dimensions of about 4.2 to 11 cm across.

The V and J ends lost 7 bases and 8 bases respectively, with 21 bases between them. Germline CDR1 and CDR2: SGHAT and FQNNGV. The CDR3 runs to 15 residues. Study-level points and caveats: Only about 7-24% of top clones showed up in all five tumor regions.

TCR beta cDNA was reverse-transcribed from about 500 ng of total RNA. The reaction used a constant-region primer and ProtoScript II reverse transcriptase. Slightly modified ARM-PCR with three nested multiplex PCR rounds yielded TCR beta libraries. The opening two PCR rounds, around 11 cycles each, paired TRBV1-TRBV30 forward primers with a C-beta reverse primer. TCRdb reanalysed the multiplex PCR reads using MiXCR and keeps one entry per CDR3 protein. Of around 70,000 distinct CDR3 sequences listed, roughly three quarters are singletons. Concerning this clonotype itself: Its specificity is unknown.

Unsorted bulk tissue of roughly 17-33 mg yielded co-extracted RNA and DNA. Resecting the tumor surgically was how the patients' primary liver carcinoma was treated. This sequence joins TRBV11-2 and TRBJ2-1, with D tentatively TRBD1 or TRBD2 (7 bases each). The receptor comes from a man aged 35 to 55 with primary liver carcinoma and hepatitis B virus infection. The sample was liver tumor tissue from sampling region 4. Noted subset: tumor region T4, right-lateral pole. CDR3 region: CASMGGIGGVHEQFF. The CDR3 nucleotides read TGTGCCAGCATGGGGGGGATAGGGGGCGTCCATGAGCAGTTCTTC.